This TCR beta chain is from a study of lymphopenia after photon versus proton radiotherapy. Method: immunoSEQ multiplex PCR; TCRdb's copy keeps in-frame clones and lacks some. The data hold 25,000 to 35,000 clones, with approximately 95% observed a single time. The J segment lost 3 bases and the V segment lost 3 bases, leaving 4 bases of the junction unmatched. CDR1 is KGHSH, CDR2 LQKENI, per germline. There are 16 residues in the CDR3. The sample consisted of peripheral blood, taken from a patient treated with photon-based radiotherapy. The origin of this receptor is a woman aged 45-59 years with cholangiocarcinoma. The rearrangement uses TRBV18 and TRBJ1-5; 11 nucleotides line up with TRBD1. The CDR3: CASSPGQGETNQPQHF. CDR3 nucleotide sequence: TGTGCCAGCTCACCGGGACAGGGGGAAACCAATCAGCCCCAGCATTTT.